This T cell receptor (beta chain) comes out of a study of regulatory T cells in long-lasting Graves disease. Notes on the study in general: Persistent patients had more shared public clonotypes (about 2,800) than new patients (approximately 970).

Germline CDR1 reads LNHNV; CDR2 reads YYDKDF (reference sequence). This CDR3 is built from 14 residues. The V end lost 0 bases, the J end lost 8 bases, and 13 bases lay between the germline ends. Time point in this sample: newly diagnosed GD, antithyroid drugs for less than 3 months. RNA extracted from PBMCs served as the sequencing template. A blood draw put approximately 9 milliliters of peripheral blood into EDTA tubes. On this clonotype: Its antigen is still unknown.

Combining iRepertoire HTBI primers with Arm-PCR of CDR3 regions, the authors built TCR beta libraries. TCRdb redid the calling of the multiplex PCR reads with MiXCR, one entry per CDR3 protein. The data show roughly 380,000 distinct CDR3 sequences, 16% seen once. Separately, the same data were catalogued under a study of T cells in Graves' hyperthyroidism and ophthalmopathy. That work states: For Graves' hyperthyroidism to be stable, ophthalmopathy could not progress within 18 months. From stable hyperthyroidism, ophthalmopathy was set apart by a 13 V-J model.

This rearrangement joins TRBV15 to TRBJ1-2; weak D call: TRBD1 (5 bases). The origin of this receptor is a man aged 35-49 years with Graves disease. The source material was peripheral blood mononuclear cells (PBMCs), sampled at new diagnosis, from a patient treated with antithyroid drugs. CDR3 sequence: CATSRDRGPRGYTF. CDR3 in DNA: TGTGCCACCAGCAGAGATCGGGGACCCCGGGGCTACACCTTC. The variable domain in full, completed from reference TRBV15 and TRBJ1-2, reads DAMVIQNPRYQVTQFGKPVTLSCSQTLNHNVMYWYQQKSSQAPKLLFHYYDKDFNNEADTPDNFQSRRPNTSFCFLDIRSPGLGDTAMYLCATSRDRGPRGYTFGSGTRLTVV.